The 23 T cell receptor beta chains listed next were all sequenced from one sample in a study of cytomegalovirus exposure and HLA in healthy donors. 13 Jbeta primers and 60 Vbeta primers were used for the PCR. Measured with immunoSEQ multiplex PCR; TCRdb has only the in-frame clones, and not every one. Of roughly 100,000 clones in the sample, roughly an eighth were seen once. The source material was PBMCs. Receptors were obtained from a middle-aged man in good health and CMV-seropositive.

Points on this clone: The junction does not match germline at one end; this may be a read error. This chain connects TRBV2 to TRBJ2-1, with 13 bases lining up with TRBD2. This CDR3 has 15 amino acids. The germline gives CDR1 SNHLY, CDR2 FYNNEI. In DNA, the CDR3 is TGTGCCAGCAGTGAGGGGACTAGCGGGGCTTTCCCCCTCATCTTC. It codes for CASSEGTSGAFPLIF.

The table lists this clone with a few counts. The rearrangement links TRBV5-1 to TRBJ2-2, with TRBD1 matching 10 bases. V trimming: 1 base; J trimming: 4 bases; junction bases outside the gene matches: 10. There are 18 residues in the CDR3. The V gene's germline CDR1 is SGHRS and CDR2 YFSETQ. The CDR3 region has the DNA TGCGCCAGCAGCTTGATCACCGGGACAGGGGCCGCCACCGGGGAGCTGTTTTTT. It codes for CASSLITGTGAATGELFF.

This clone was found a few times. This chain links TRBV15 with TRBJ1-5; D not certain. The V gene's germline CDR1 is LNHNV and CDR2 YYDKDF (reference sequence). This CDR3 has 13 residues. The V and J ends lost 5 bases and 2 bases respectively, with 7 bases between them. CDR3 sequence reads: CATSRGRNQPQHF. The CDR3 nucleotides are TGTGCCACCAGCCGGGGTCGCAATCAGCCCCAGCATTTT.

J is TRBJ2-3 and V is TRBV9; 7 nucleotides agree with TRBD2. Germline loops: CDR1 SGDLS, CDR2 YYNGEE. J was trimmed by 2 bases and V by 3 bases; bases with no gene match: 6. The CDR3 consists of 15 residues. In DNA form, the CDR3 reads TGTGCCAGCAGCGCTAGCGGTACACACACAGATACGCAGTATTTT. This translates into CASSASGTHTDTQYF. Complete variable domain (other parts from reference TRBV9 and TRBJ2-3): DSGVTQTPKHLITATGQRVTLRCSPRSGDLSVYWYQQSLDQGLQFLIQYYNGEERAKGNILERFSAQQFPDLHSELNLSSLELGDSALYFCASSASGTHTDTQYFGPGTRLTVL.

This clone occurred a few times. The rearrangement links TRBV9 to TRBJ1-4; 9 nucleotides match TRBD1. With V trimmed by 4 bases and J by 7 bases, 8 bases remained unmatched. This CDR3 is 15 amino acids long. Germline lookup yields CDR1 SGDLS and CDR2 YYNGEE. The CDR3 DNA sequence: TGTGCCAGCAGCCCCTCCGGGACAGGGCTTGAAAAACTGTTTTTT. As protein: CASSPSGTGLEKLFF.

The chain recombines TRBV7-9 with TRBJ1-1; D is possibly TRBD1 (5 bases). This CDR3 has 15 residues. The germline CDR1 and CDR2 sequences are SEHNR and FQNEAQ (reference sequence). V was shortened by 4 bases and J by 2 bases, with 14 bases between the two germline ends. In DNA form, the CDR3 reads TGTGCCAGCAGCTCTGACGGCAGGGCTAACACTGAAGCTTTCTTT. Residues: CASSSDGRANTEAFF.

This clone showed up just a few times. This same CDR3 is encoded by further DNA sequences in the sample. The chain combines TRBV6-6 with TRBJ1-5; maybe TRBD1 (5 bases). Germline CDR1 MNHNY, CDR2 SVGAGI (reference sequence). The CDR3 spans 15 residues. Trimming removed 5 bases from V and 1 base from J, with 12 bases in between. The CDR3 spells CASSPQGNSNQPQHF. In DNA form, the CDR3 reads TGTGCCAGCAGTCCCCAGGGCAACAGCAATCAGCCCCAGCATTTT.

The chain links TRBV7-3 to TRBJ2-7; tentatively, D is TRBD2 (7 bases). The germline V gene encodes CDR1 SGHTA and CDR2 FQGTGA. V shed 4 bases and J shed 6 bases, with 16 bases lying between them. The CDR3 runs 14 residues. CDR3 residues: CASSSTGPGGEQYF. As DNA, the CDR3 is TGTGCCAGCAGCTCGACAGGACCGGGGGGCGAGCAGTACTTC.

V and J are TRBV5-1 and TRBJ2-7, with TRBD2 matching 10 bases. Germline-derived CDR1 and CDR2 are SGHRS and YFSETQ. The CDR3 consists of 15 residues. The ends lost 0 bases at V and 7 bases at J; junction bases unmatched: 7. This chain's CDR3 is CASSLVLAGSGEQYF. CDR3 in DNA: TGCGCCAGCAGCTTGGTACTAGCGGGATCGGGTGAGCAGTACTTC. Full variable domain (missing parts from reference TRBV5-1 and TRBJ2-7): KAGVTQTPRYLIKTRGQQVTLSCSPISGHRSVSWYQQTPGQGLQFLFEYFSETQRNKGNFPGRFSGRQFSNSRSEMNVSTLELGDSALYLCASSLVLAGSGEQYFGPGTRLTVT.

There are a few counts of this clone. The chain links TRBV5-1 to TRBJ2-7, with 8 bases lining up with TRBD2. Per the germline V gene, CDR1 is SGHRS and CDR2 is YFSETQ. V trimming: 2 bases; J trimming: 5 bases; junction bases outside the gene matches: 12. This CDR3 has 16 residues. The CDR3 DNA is TGCGCCAGCAGCTTACAACCCGGGAGGGGATTGGACGAGCAGTACTTC. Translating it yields CASSLQPGRGLDEQYF.

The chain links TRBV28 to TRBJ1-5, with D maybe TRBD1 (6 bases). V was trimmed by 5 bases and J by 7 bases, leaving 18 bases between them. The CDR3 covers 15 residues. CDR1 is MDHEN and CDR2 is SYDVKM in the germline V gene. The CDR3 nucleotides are TGTGCCAGCAGTAAATTCGTTTCTCAGGGGCAGCCCCAGCATTTT. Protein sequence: CASSKFVSQGQPQHF.

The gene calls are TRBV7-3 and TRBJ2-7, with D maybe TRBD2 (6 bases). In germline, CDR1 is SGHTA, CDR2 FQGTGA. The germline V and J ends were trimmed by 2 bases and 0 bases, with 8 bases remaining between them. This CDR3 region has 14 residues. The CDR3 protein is CASSLVGGSYEQYF. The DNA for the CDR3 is TGTGCCAGCAGCTTAGTCGGGGGCTCCTACGAGCAGTACTTC.

CDR3 in DNA: TGTGCCAGCTCACCACGGGGGGGAATCTATGGCTACACCTTC. This translates into CASSPRGGIYGYTF. V is TRBV18 and J is TRBJ1-2, with a possible D match to TRBD1 (5 bases). The germline CDR1 and CDR2 sequences are KGHSH and LQKENI. V was pared by 1 base and J by 4 bases, with 10 bases between. The CDR3 extends over 14 amino acids. The full variable domain, with the rest looked up from reference TRBV18 and TRBJ1-2, is NAGVMQNPRHLVRRRGQEARLRCSPMKGHSHVYWYRQLPEEGLKFMVYLQKENIIDESGMPKERFSAEFPKEGPSILRIQQVVRGDSAAYFCASSPRGGIYGYTFGSGTRLTVV.

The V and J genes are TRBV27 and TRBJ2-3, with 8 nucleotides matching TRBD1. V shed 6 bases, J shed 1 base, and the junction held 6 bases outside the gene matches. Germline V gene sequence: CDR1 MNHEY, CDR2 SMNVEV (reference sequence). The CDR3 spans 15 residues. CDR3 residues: CASSPTGARTDTQYF. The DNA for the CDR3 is TGTGCCAGCAGCCCGACAGGGGCCCGCACAGATACGCAGTATTTT.

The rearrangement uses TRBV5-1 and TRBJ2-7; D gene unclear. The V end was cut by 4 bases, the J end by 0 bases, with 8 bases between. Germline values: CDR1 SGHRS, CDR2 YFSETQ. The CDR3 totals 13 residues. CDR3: CASSTAASYEQYF. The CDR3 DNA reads TGCGCCAGCAGCACGGCGGCCTCCTACGAGCAGTACTTC.

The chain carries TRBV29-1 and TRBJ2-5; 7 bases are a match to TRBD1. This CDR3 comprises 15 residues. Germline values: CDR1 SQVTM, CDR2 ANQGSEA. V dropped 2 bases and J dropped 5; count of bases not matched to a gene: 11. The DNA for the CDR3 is TGCAGCGTTGAATTCGGATCACAGGGGATGGAGACCCAGTACTTC. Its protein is CSVEFGSQGMETQYF.

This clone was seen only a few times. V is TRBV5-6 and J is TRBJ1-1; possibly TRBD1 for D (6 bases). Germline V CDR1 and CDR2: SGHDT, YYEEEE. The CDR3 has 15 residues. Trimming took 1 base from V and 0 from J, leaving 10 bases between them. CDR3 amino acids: CASSLTDRMNTEAFF. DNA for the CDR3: TGTGCCAGCAGCTTGACGGACAGAATGAACACTGAAGCTTTCTTT.

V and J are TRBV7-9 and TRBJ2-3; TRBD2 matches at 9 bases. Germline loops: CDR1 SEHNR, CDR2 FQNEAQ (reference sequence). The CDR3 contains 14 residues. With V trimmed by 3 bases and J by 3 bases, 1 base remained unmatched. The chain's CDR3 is CASSFSGRTDTQYF. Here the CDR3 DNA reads TGTGCCAGCAGCTTTAGCGGGAGAACAGATACGCAGTATTTT.

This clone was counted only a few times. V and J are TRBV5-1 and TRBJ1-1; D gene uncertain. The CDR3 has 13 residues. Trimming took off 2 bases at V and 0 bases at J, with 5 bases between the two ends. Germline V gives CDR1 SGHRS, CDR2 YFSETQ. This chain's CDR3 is CASSFTVNTEAFF. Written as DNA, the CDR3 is TGCGCCAGCAGCTTTACAGTGAACACTGAAGCTTTCTTT.

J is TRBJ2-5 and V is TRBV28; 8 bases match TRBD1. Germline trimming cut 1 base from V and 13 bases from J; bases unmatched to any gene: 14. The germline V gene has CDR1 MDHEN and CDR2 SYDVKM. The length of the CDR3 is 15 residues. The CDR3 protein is CASSLSRTGKAAVYF. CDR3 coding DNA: TGTGCCAGCAGTTTATCCAGGACAGGGAAAGCGGCGGTGTACTTC.

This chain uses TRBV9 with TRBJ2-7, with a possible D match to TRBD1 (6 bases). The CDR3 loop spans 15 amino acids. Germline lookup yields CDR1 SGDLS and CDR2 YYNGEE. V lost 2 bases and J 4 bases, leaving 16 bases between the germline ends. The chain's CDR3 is CASSVSTGEAYEQYF. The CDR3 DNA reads TGTGCCAGCAGCGTCTCGACAGGAGAGGCGTACGAGCAGTACTTC.

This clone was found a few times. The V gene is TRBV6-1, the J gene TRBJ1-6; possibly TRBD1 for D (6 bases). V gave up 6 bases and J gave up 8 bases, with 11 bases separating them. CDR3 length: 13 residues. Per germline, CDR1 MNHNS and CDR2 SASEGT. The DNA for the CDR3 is TGTGCCAGCAGACACAGGGAATATTCACCCCTCCACTTT. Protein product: CASRHREYSPLHF.

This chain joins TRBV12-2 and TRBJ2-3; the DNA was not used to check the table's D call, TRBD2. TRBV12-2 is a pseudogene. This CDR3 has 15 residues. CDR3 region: CASRLEREGPDTQYF. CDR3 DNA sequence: TGTGCAAGTCGCTTAGAGCGGGAGGGCCCAGATACGCAGTATTTT.